Shown below are 21 T cell receptor beta chains from a single sample sequenced in a study of blood T cell repertoires in COVID-19 (dated by TCRdb to 2018 to 2020). Receptor libraries were prepared by the immunoSEQ multiplex PCR assay. The table was pulled from immuneACCESS by TCRdb, which kept in-frame rearrangements only. Such tables lose some clones; where checked, under half of the loss comes from unresolved V genes, and the rest has no known cause. The sample table holds about 150,000 clones, of which about 85% were seen once. The ten largest clones represent roughly 2.5% of the sample. Sequencing was done on a sample of peripheral blood. These TCRs come from a human donor with COVID-19, enrolled during active disease. The donor label of this sample is uncertain.

This clone was recorded only once. This chain links TRBV21-1 with TRBJ2-4; the table calls TRBD1, which could not be checked here. TRBV21-1 is a pseudogene locus. This CDR3 has 17 residues. CDR3 bases: TGTGCCAGCAGCAAAGCGCTCGGGACAGGGCTCAAAAACATTCAGTACTTC. Its protein product is CASSKALGTGLKNIQYF.

The V gene is TRBV11-3, the J gene TRBJ2-2; the match to TRBD2 covers 9 bases. J lost 7 bases, V lost 5 bases, and 5 bases had no gene match. This CDR3 contains 14 residues. Germline CDR1 SGHNT, CDR2 YENEEA. In nucleotides, the CDR3 is TGTGCCAGCAGCCCCCGGCGGGGGGGCGGGGAGCTGTTTTTT. Translation gives CASSPRRGGGELFF.

This clone was counted a few times. The V and J genes are TRBV25-1 and TRBJ2-3, with 11 nucleotides matching TRBD2. The CDR3 runs 15 residues. After removal of 0 bases from V and 4 bases from J, the junction contained 0 bases not matched to a gene. Germline V lookup: CDR1 MGHDK, CDR2 SYGVNS. The CDR3 DNA sequence: TGTGCCAGCAGTGAATATAGCGGGAGGGCAGATACGCAGTATTTT. Translating gives CASSEYSGRADTQYF.

The genes are TRBV13 and TRBJ1-2; 9 nucleotides agree with TRBD1. V was pared by 2 bases and J by 2 bases, with 24 bases of the junction left unmatched. Germline values: CDR1 PRHDT, CDR2 FYEKMQ (reference sequence). The CDR3 is made up of 22 amino acids. CDR3: CASSLSGTGGREGRRWNYGYTF. The CDR3, as DNA: TGTGCCAGCAGCTTAAGTGGAACAGGGGGCCGCGAAGGGAGACGATGGAACTATGGCTACACCTTC.

The J gene is TRBJ1-4, the V gene TRBV6-2 or TRBV6-3, with D tentatively TRBD1 (6 bases). Trimming took 2 bases from V and 7 from J, leaving 17 bases between them. CDR3 length equals 16 residues. The V gene's germline CDR1 is MNHEY and CDR2 SVGEGT. CDR3 loop: CASSYELGTSGEKLFF. CDR3 DNA: TGTGCCAGCAGTTACGAGCTCGGGACAAGTGGTGAAAAACTGTTTTTT.

This CDR3 reads CASLRDRGLYGYTF. DNA for the CDR3: TGTGCCAGCCTCCGGGACAGGGGTCTCTATGGCTACACCTTC. V gene TRBV2 combines with J gene TRBJ1-2, with TRBD1 identical over 10 bases. CDR1 and CDR2 from the germline V gene are SNHLY and FYNNEI. This CDR3 region has 14 residues. Trimming took 8 bases from V and 4 from J; bases not matched to a gene: 7.

The genes are TRBV29-1 and TRBJ2-1, with 14 positions matching TRBD2. V dropped 0 bases and J dropped 8; count of bases not matched to a gene: 6. Germline CDR1 reads SQVTM; CDR2 reads ANQGSEA. This CDR3 has 16 amino acids. The CDR3 here is CSVEEATSGRADEQFF. The CDR3 bases are TGCAGCGTTGAAGAAGCGACTAGCGGGAGGGCCGATGAGCAGTTCTTC.

J is TRBJ2-1 and V is TRBV5-6; no clear D gene. Per germline, CDR1 SGHDT and CDR2 YYEEEE. V was clipped by 4 bases and J by 7 bases, with 15 bases between them. This CDR3 is built from 14 residues. CDR3 protein: CASSAQTGWNEQFF. The CDR3 bases are TGTGCCAGCAGCGCCCAGACTGGCTGGAATGAGCAGTTCTTC.

The chain combines TRBV4-2 with TRBJ1-1, with 7 nucleotides matching TRBD1. The trim removed 4 bases at V and 4 bases at J, leaving 6 bases unmatched. This CDR3 is 14 amino acids long. Germline assignment: CDR1 LGHNA and CDR2 YNFKEQ. The CDR3: CASSPQQGFTEAFF. The CDR3 DNA sequence: TGTGCCAGCAGCCCCCAACAGGGGTTCACTGAAGCTTTCTTT.

The V gene is TRBV5-1, the J gene TRBJ2-1; tentatively, D is TRBD1 (5 bases). In germline, CDR1 is SGHRS, CDR2 YFSETQ. There are 14 residues in the CDR3. Deletions cut 1 base from V and 8 bases from J, with 13 bases between. The CDR3 DNA is TGCGCCAGCAGCTTGCAGCCAGGGAAGGATGAGCAGTTCTTC. Its translation is CASSLQPGKDEQFF.

V is TRBV7-8 and J is TRBJ1-3; D call uncertain. Germline CDR1 is SGHVS and CDR2 is FQNEAQ. V gave up 5 bases and J gave up 4 bases, with 15 bases separating them. The CDR3 consists of 15 residues. This CDR3 reads CASSGAAAGGNTIYF. The CDR3 nucleotides are TGTGCCAGCAGCGGAGCGGCCGCGGGGGGAAACACCATATATTTT.

The chain uses TRBV5-1 and TRBJ2-5, with D possibly TRBD2 on 6 matching bases. Germline V gene lookup returns CDR1 SGHRS and CDR2 YFSETQ. This CDR3 spans 14 amino acids. Trimming removed 4 bases at V and 4 bases at J, with 14 bases between. Here the CDR3 reads CASSPGGGGETQYF. CDR3 sequence (DNA): TGCGCCAGCAGCCCGGGTGGGGGAGGAGAGACCCAGTACTTC.

The V and J genes are TRBV11-2 and TRBJ1-3; unclear D gene. From germline, CDR1 is SGHAT and CDR2 FQNNGV. This CDR3 has 12 residues. Trimming shortened V by 11 bases and J by 3 bases, and 11 bases separated the two germline ends. CDR3 in DNA: TGTGCCTCACTTACAGATGGAAACACCATATATTTT. Translating gives CASLTDGNTIYF.

This sequence joins TRBV5-1 and TRBJ1-4; the match to TRBD1 covers 9 bases. V trimming: 3 bases; J trimming: 2 bases; junction bases outside the gene matches: 5. This CDR3 spans 16 amino acids. Germline CDR1 SGHRS, CDR2 YFSETQ. The CDR3 sequence: CASSSTGGGTNEKLFF. In DNA, the CDR3 is TGCGCCAGCAGCTCGACAGGGGGAGGGACTAATGAAAAACTGTTTTTT. The variable domain in full, completed from reference TRBV5-1 and TRBJ1-4, reads KAGVTQTPRYLIKTRGQQVTLSCSPISGHRSVSWYQQTPGQGLQFLFEYFSETQRNKGNFPGRFSGRQFSNSRSEMNVSTLELGDSALYLCASSSTGGGTNEKLFFGSGTQLSVL.

The V call is TRBV11-3, the J call TRBJ2-3; 9 bases are a match to TRBD2. J was trimmed by 0 bases and V by 5 bases; bases with no gene match: 9. Germline CDR1 SGHNT, CDR2 YENEEA. This CDR3 is 17 amino acids long. CDR3 DNA sequence: TGTGCCAGCAGCGCAACACCTAGCGGGGCGAGCACAGATACGCAGTATTTT. It codes for CASSATPSGASTDTQYF.

The rearrangement uses TRBV5-5 and TRBJ2-2; D gene unclear. This CDR3 is 12 amino acids long. CDR1 SGHKS and CDR2 YYEKEE come from the germline V gene (reference sequence). Trimming took 2 bases from V and 7 from J, leaving 6 bases between them. The CDR3 DNA reads TGTGCCAGCAGCTTACGGGTCGGGGAGCTGTTTTTT. Protein sequence: CASSLRVGELFF.

A note on this clone: A read error may be the cause here, since a much bigger clone is one base away. CDR3 residues: CASSVNSYGYTF. As DNA, the CDR3 is TGTGCCAGCAGCGTAAACAGCTATGGCTACACCTTC. The chain has TRBV9 and TRBJ1-2; D uncertain. CDR1 and CDR2 (germline): SGDLS, YYNGEE. There are 12 residues in the CDR3. V lost 1 base, J lost 4 bases, and 5 bases lay in between. Using reference TRBV9 and TRBJ1-2 for the parts outside the CDR3, the full variable domain is DSGVTQTPKHLITATGQRVTLRCSPRSGDLSVYWYQQSLDQGLQFLIQYYNGEERAKGNILERFSAQQFPDLHSELNLSSLELGDSALYFCASSVNSYGYTFGSGTRLTVV.

J is TRBJ2-7 and V is TRBV11-3; 7 nucleotides agree with TRBD2. The CDR3 runs to 15 residues. Trimming at V came to 2 bases and at J to 4 bases, leaving 8 bases not matched to a gene. CDR1 is SGHNT and CDR2 is YENEEA in the germline V gene. CDR3 residues: CASSLSGAGLYEQYF. The CDR3 nucleotides read TGTGCCAGCAGCTTATCCGGAGCGGGATTATACGAGCAGTACTTC.

V is TRBV13 and J is TRBJ2-7; 9 bases line up with TRBD1. After removal of 2 bases from V and 3 bases from J, the junction contained 5 bases not matched to a gene. Germline lookup yields CDR1 PRHDT and CDR2 FYEKMQ (reference sequence). This CDR3 is built from 15 residues. This chain's CDR3 is CASSLSGQGRYEQYF. The CDR3 DNA sequence: TGTGCCAGCAGCTTATCGGGACAGGGACGCTACGAGCAGTACTTC.

V and J are TRBV12-3 or TRBV12-4 and TRBJ1-1; D gene uncertain. The V end lost 9 bases, the J end lost 0 bases, and 5 bases lay between the germline ends. The CDR3 has 11 residues. For the CDR3, the DNA is TGTGCCAGTTATTTGAACACTGAAGCTTTCTTT. It specifies CASYLNTEAFF.

The genes are TRBV24-1 and TRBJ2-3; no reliable D call. V shed 7 bases and J shed 0 bases, with 10 bases lying between them. Germline assignment: CDR1 KGHDR and CDR2 SFDVKD. The CDR3 is 14 residues long. For the CDR3, the DNA is TGTGCCACCAGGCAGTCTGCTAGCACAGATACGCAGTATTTT. It translates to CATRQSASTDTQYF.